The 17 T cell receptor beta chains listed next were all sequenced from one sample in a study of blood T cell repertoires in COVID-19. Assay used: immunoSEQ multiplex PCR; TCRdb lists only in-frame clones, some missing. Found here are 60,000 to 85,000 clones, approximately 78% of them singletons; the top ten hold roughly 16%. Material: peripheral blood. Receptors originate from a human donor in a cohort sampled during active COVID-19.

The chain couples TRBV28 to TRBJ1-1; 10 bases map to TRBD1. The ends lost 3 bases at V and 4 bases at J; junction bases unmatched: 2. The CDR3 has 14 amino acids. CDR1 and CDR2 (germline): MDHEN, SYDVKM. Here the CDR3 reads CASSLWTGGTEAFF. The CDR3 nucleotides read TGTGCCAGCAGTTTGTGGACAGGGGGCACTGAAGCTTTCTTT.

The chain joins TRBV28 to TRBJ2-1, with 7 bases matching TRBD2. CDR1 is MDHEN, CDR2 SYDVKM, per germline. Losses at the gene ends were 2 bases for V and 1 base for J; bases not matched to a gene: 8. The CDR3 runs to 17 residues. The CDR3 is CASSLTGRAESYNEQFF. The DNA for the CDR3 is TGTGCCAGCAGTTTAACGGGGAGGGCGGAGTCCTACAATGAGCAGTTCTTC.

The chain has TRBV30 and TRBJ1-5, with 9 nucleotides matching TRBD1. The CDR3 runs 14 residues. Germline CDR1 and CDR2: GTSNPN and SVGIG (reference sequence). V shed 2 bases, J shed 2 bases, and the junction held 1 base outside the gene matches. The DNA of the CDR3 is TGTGCCTGGAGTCGACAGGGGGGCAATCAGCCCCAGCATTTT. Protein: CAWSRQGGNQPQHF.

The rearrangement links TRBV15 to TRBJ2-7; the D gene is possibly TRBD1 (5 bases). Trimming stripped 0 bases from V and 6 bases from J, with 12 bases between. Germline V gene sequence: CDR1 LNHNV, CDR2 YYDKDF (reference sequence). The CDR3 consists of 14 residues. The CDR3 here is CATSRDQGSSEQYF. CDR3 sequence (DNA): TGTGCCACCAGCAGAGATCAGGGATCGTCCGAGCAGTACTTC.

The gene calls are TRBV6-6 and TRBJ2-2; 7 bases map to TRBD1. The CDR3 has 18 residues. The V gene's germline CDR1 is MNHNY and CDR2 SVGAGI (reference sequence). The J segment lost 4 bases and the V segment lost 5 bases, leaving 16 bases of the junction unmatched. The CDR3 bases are TGTGCCAGCAGTCCTTTAGGGGACAGTTATCGGGGCACCGGGGAGCTGTTTTTT. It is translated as CASSPLGDSYRGTGELFF.

This chain's CDR3 is CAWSVQQGSEQFF. CDR3 bases: TGTGCCTGGAGTGTTCAACAGGGGTCTGAGCAGTTCTTC. This chain joins TRBV30 and TRBJ2-1; 7 nucleotides agree with TRBD1. Trimming at V came to 0 bases and at J to 9 bases, leaving 5 bases not matched to a gene. The germline V gene encodes CDR1 GTSNPN and CDR2 SVGIG (reference sequence). The CDR3 has 13 residues.

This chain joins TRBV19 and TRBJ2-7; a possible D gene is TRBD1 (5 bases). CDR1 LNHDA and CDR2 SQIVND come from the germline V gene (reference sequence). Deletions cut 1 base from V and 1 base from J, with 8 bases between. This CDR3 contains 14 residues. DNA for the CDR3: TGTGCCAGTAGTATAGGCCAGGGATCCTACGAGCAGTACTTC. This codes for CASSIGQGSYEQYF.

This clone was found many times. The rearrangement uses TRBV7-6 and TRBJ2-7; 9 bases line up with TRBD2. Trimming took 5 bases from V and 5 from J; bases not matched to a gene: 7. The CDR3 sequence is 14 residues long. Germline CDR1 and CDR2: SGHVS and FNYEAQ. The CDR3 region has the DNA TGTGCCAGCAGCCGTAGCGGGAGTCTCGACGAGCAGTACTTC. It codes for CASSRSGSLDEQYF.

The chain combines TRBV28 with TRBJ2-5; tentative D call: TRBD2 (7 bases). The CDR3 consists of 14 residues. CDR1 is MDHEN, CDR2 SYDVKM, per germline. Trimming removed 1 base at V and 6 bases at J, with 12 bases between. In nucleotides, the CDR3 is TGTGCCAGCAGTTTATTAACGGGGGGCAAGACCCAGTACTTC. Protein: CASSLLTGGKTQYF.

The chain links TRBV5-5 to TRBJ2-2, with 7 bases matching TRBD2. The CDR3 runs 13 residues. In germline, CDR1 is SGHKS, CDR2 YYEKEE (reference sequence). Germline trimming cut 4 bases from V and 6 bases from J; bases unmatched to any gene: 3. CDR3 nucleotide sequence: TGTGCCAGCAGCGGGGGGGTCGCCGGGGAGCTGTTTTTT. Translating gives CASSGGVAGELFF.

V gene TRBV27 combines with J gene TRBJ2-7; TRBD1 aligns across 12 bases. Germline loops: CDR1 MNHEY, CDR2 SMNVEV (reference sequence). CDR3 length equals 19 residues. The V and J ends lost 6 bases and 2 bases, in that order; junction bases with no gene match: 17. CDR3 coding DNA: TGTGCCAGCAGCCCGCAGCCGGGACAGGGGGCATTCGGCCCCTACGAGCAGTACTTC. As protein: CASSPQPGQGAFGPYEQYF.

The CDR3 here is CASSLVYRGADTQYF. CDR3 sequence (DNA): TGTGCCAGCAGCTTAGTGTACAGGGGGGCCGATACGCAGTATTTT. V and J are TRBV7-2 and TRBJ2-3; 8 bases match TRBD1. Germline CDR1 SGHTA, CDR2 FQGNSA. CDR3 length equals 15 residues. The V segment lost 1 base and the J segment 6 bases; nucleotides outside the gene matches: 6. Supplemented by reference TRBV7-2 and TRBJ2-3, the full variable domain reads GAGVSQSPSNKVTEKGKDVELRCDPISGHTALYWYRQSLGQGLEFLIYFQGNSAPDKSGLPSDRFSAERTGGSVSTLTIQRTQQEDSAVYLCASSLVYRGADTQYFGPGTRLTVL.

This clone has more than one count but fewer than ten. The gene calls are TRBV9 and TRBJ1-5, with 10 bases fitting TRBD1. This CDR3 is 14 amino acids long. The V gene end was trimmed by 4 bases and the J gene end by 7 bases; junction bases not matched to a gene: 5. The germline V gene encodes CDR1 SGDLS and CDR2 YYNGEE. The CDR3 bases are TGTGCCAGCAGCACCGGGACAGGGGTCCAGCCCCAGCATTTT. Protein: CASSTGTGVQPQHF. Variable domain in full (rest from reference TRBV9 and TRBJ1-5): DSGVTQTPKHLITATGQRVTLRCSPRSGDLSVYWYQQSLDQGLQFLIQYYNGEERAKGNILERFSAQQFPDLHSELNLSSLELGDSALYFCASSTGTGVQPQHFGDGTRLSIL.

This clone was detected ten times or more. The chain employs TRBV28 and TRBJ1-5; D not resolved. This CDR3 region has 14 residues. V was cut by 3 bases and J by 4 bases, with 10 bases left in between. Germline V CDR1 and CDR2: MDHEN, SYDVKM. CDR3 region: CASSFRRQNQPQHF. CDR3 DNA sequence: TGTGCCAGCAGTTTTCGGAGGCAAAATCAGCCCCAGCATTTT.

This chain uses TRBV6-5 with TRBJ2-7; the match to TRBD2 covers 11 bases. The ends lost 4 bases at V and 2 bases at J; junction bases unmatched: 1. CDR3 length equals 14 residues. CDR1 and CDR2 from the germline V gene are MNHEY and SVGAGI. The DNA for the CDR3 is TGTGCCAGCAGTTCGGGACTAGCGGCCTACGAGCAGTACTTC. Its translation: CASSSGLAAYEQYF.

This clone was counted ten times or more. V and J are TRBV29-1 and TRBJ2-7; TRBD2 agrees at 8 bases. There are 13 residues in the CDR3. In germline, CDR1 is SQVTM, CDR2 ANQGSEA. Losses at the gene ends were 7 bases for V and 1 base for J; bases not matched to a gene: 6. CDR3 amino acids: CSGRAGESYEQYF. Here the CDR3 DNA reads TGCAGCGGACGAGCGGGAGAGTCCTACGAGCAGTACTTC.

As DNA, the CDR3 is TGTGCCAGCAGCATGGGACTAGCGAGCTACAATGAGCAGTTCTTC. This gives the protein CASSMGLASYNEQFF. This chain connects TRBV7-7 to TRBJ2-1, with TRBD2 matching 10 bases. Trimming took 5 bases from V and 3 from J; bases not matched to a gene: 4. The germline gives CDR1 SSHAT, CDR2 FNYEAQ (reference sequence). CDR3 length: 15 residues.